These 24 T cell receptor beta chains were all obtained from the same sample, sequenced in a study of T-cell memory formation after mild COVID-19. A single record per CDR3 protein comes from TCRdb applying MiXCR to the 5' RACE reads. The sample lists about 170,000 distinct CDR3 sequences, about an eighth occurring once. Sequencing used PBMCs or a T cell subset sorted from them (not recorded which). These receptors originate from a man aged 18 to 30 who had mild COVID-19 (a few samples of this study predate the infection). Cell type and time point are not known.

The J gene is TRBJ2-3, the V gene TRBV4-3; no firm D call. The germline V and J ends were trimmed by 0 bases and 0 bases, with 7 bases remaining between them. This CDR3 is 15 amino acids long. Looked up from germline, CDR1 is LGHNA and CDR2 is YSLEER. CDR3 nucleotides: TGCGCCAGCAGCCAAGATCCTAGGAGCACAGATACGCAGTATTTT. Amino acids: CASSQDPRSTDTQYF.

The chain uses TRBV11-2 and TRBJ2-3, with 10 bases fitting TRBD1. This CDR3 contains 15 residues. Germline V gene lookup returns CDR1 SGHAT and CDR2 FQNNGV. Trimming took 7 bases from V and 5 from J; bases not matched to a gene: 9. The CDR3: CASKPTGGLGDTQYF. The CDR3 bases are TGTGCCAGCAAACCGACAGGGGGCTTGGGAGATACGCAGTATTTT. Full variable domain (missing parts from reference TRBV11-2 and TRBJ2-3): EAGVAQSPRYKIIEKRQSVAFWCNPISGHATLYWYQQILGQGPKLLIQFQNNGVVDDSQLPKDRFSAERLKGVDSTLKIQPAKLEDSAVYLCASKPTGGLGDTQYFGPGTRLTVL.

This clonotype occurred a few times. The chain has TRBV4-1 and TRBJ2-3; D is unresolved. This CDR3 is 15 amino acids long. Germline V CDR1 and CDR2: MGHRA, YSYEKL. V dropped 0 bases and J dropped 4 bases, with 11 bases sitting between them. The CDR3 sequence is CASSQEGSGSDTQYF. CDR3 bases: TGCGCCAGCAGCCAAGAAGGTTCCGGCTCAGATACGCAGTATTTT.

The sample holds a few counts of this clonotype. J is TRBJ2-7 and V is TRBV7-9; D could derive from TRBD1 or TRBD2 (5 bases each). CDR1 and CDR2 (germline): SEHNR, FQNEAQ (reference sequence). V lost 5 bases, J lost 3 bases, and 17 bases lay in between. This CDR3 is built from 15 residues. CDR3 nucleotides: TGTGCCAGCAGCCCGGGACCTGGTTGGGACTACGAGCAGTACGTC. Its protein product is CASSPGPGWDYEQYV.

This clonotype was observed a handful of times. The rearrangement joins TRBV12-3 or TRBV12-4 to TRBJ2-7; D call uncertain. This CDR3 has 12 amino acids. Trimming took off 6 bases at V and 7 bases at J, with 13 bases between the two ends. CDR3 nucleotides: TGTGCCAGCAGGGATATAGTGGGGGAGCAGTACTTC. This codes for CASRDIVGEQYF.

In its sample, this clonotype was seen a few times. V is TRBV7-9 and J is TRBJ2-3, with D perhaps TRBD1 (5 bases). CDR1 is SEHNR and CDR2 is FQNEAQ in the germline V gene (reference sequence). Trimming stripped 5 bases from V and 0 bases from J, with 12 bases between. The CDR3 has 15 residues. The CDR3 nucleotides read TGTGCCAGCAGCCCCAGGGCCCTAAGCACAGATACGCAGTATTTT. Protein product: CASSPRALSTDTQYF. Filled out from reference TRBV7-9 and TRBJ2-3, the complete variable domain reads DTGVSQNPRHKITKRGQNVTFRCDPISEHNRLYWYRQTLGQGPEFLTYFQNEAQLEKSRLLSDRFSAERPKGSFSTLEIQRTEQGDSAMYLCASSPRALSTDTQYFGPGTRLTVL.

This clonotype was counted a few times. The chain has TRBV5-1 and TRBJ2-7; tentatively, D is TRBD1 or TRBD2 (7 bases each). V gave up 4 bases and J gave up 4 bases, with 18 bases separating them. From germline, CDR1 is SGHRS and CDR2 YFSETQ. There are 15 residues in the CDR3. The CDR3 region is CASSQGQRDGYEQYF. Here the CDR3 DNA reads TGCGCCAGCAGCCAGGGACAGCGGGACGGATACGAGCAGTACTTC.

The genes are TRBV29-1 and TRBJ1-1; D not resolved. Germline V gene sequence: CDR1 SQVTM, CDR2 ANQGSEA. The CDR3 length is 13 residues. Trimming stripped 7 bases from V and 4 bases from J, with 16 bases between. The CDR3 is CSAHRGGSTEAFF. Written as DNA, the CDR3 is TGCAGCGCCCATCGTGGAGGATCCACTGAAGCTTTCTTT. The entire variable domain, with the rest obtained from reference TRBV29-1 and TRBJ1-1, is as follows: SAVISQKPSRDICQRGTSLTIQCQVDSQVTMMFWYRQQPGQSLTLIATANQGSEATYESGFVIDKFPISRPNLTFSTLTVSNMSPEDSSIYLCSAHRGGSTEAFFGQGTRLTVV.

CDR3 nucleotide sequence: TGTGCCAGCAGTTCTGTACCGGGGACAGCTACTTACGAGCAGTACTTC. This translates into CASSSVPGTATYEQYF. The chain uses TRBV6-5 and TRBJ2-7, with 7 bases identical to TRBD1. Germline V gives CDR1 MNHEY, CDR2 SVGAGI. The CDR3 extends over 16 amino acids. Losses at the gene ends were 4 bases for V and 4 bases for J; bases not matched to a gene: 13.

The chain joins TRBV2 to TRBJ2-5, with unresolved D. There are 12 residues in the CDR3. V was cut by 7 bases and J by 5 bases, with 11 bases left in between. Germline assignment: CDR1 SNHLY and CDR2 FYNNEI. CDR3 protein: CASILRRETQYF. The CDR3 DNA sequence: TGTGCCAGCATCCTCCGGCGCGAGACCCAGTACTTC.

V usage is TRBV6-5 and J usage is TRBJ2-3; TRBD2 agrees at 7 bases. Unmatched junction bases numbered 13, after V lost 5 bases and J lost 2 bases. Germline V gene lookup returns CDR1 MNHEY and CDR2 SVGAGI. CDR3 size: 17 residues. The CDR3 DNA sequence: TGTGCCAGCAGTCGCGGTGCGGGGGTGATATACACAGATACGCAGTATTTT. Amino acid sequence: CASSRGAGVIYTDTQYF.

The chain couples TRBV10-3 to TRBJ2-3; 8 bases match TRBD2. This CDR3 has 15 amino acids. From germline, CDR1 is ENHRY and CDR2 SYGVKD. V lost 6 bases to trimming and J lost 6 bases; unmatched junction nucleotides: 11. This CDR3 is CAIRDGGAGADTQYF. CDR3 in DNA: TGTGCCATCAGGGACGGTGGAGCGGGAGCGGATACGCAGTATTTT.

The CDR3 here is CASSVLSGWWGTGANVLTF. DNA of the CDR3: TGTGCCAGCAGCGTCCTTAGTGGTTGGTGGGGGACTGGGGCCAACGTCCTGACTTTC. The V and J genes are TRBV9 and TRBJ2-6, with D perhaps assigned TRBD1 or TRBD2 (5 bases each). V lost 2 bases and J lost 2, with 20 bases in between. The CDR3 runs to 19 residues. CDR1 is SGDLS and CDR2 is YYNGEE in the germline V gene.

The rearrangement uses TRBV7-2 and TRBJ2-1; 10 nucleotides match TRBD2. The CDR3 is made up of 16 amino acids. The junction had 11 bases not matched to a gene; V was cut back by 5 bases and J by 7 bases. Germline assignment: CDR1 SGHTA and CDR2 FQGNSA. The CDR3 reads CASSPPLAGIGNEQFF. As DNA, the CDR3 is TGTGCCAGCAGCCCCCCACTAGCGGGGATAGGAAATGAGCAGTTCTTC.

This clonotype was picked up many times. The chain recombines TRBV5-1 with TRBJ1-2; D remains ambiguous. V lost 2 bases to trimming and J lost 6 bases, with 14 bases between them. The CDR3 runs 14 residues. CDR1 and CDR2 (germline): SGHRS, YFSETQ. The CDR3 nucleotides read TGCGCCAGCAGCTTCAGGACGGCCTGGGATGGCTACACCTTC. It yields the protein CASSFRTAWDGYTF.

The CDR3 here is CATSDPGGSQPQHF. In DNA, the CDR3 is TGTGCCACCAGTGACCCAGGGGGCTCTCAGCCCCAGCATTTT. The chain combines TRBV24-1 with TRBJ1-5; 8 nucleotides line up with TRBD1. Unmatched junction bases numbered 4, after V lost 4 bases and J lost 6 bases. The CDR3 runs 14 residues. CDR1 and CDR2 from the germline V gene are KGHDR and SFDVKD.

The chain employs TRBV7-2 and TRBJ1-5; D unresolved. The CDR3 has 12 amino acids. Germline CDR1 and CDR2: SGHTA and FQGNSA. With 0 bases removed from V and 9 bases from J, the gap between germline ends came to 6 bases. In nucleotides, the CDR3 is TGTGCCAGCAGCTTAGCAGGCTCGCCCCAGCATTTT. Amino acids: CASSLAGSPQHF.

J is TRBJ1-5 and V is TRBV3-1; maybe TRBD1 (6 bases). The V end was cut by 2 bases, the J end by 6 bases, with 11 bases between. CDR3 length: 14 residues. CDR1 is LGHDT and CDR2 is YNNKEL in the germline V gene (reference sequence). CDR3 bases: TGTGCCAGCAGCCAAACAGGGTTAAGTCAGCCCCAGCATTTT. As protein: CASSQTGLSQPQHF.

This clonotype turned up a few times. The rearrangement links TRBV5-6 to TRBJ2-5; tentatively, D is TRBD2 (6 bases). V lost 2 bases and J 5 bases, leaving 13 bases between the germline ends. The CDR3 has 14 residues. Germline V CDR1 and CDR2: SGHDT, YYEEEE. The CDR3 sequence: CASSFAGRWETQYF. The DNA of the CDR3 is TGTGCCAGCAGCTTTGCAGGGAGGTGGGAGACCCAGTACTTC.

There are a few counts of this clonotype. V is TRBV7-2 and J is TRBJ1-4; D is unclear. Between the trimmed V and J ends, which lost 0 bases and 12 bases, there was a span of 17 bases. Germline V gives CDR1 SGHTA, CDR2 FQGNSA. The CDR3 loop spans 15 amino acids. The CDR3 protein is CASSLAGSLFGELFF. The CDR3 DNA reads as TGTGCCAGCAGCTTAGCTGGCAGCTTATTCGGGGAACTGTTTTTT.

This clonotype was seen only a few times. This chain connects TRBV5-1 to TRBJ2-3, with D uncertain. The V and J ends lost 2 bases and 0 bases respectively, with 16 bases between them. The CDR3 spans 17 residues. Per germline, CDR1 SGHRS and CDR2 YFSETQ. The CDR3 DNA is TGCGCCAGCAGCTTCTCCCCGCATACCTCTAGCACAGATACGCAGTATTTT. Encoded protein: CASSFSPHTSSTDTQYF.

Only a few counts were recorded for this clonotype. The chain combines TRBV3-1 with TRBJ2-7; D is perhaps TRBD1 (5 bases). This CDR3 is built from 16 residues. V was shortened by 1 base and J by 7 bases, with 20 bases between the two germline ends. CDR1 LGHDT and CDR2 YNNKEL come from the germline V gene (reference sequence). The CDR3 DNA sequence: TGTGCCAGCAGCCAAGGGTACTTTACAGGCGATGGGGAGCAGTACTTC. The encoded protein is CASSQGYFTGDGEQYF.

V and J are TRBV7-3 and TRBJ1-2; TRBD1 agrees at 10 bases. V shed 0 bases, J shed 8 bases, and the junction held 3 bases outside the gene matches. Per the germline V gene, CDR1 is SGHTA and CDR2 is FQGTGA. The CDR3 totals 14 residues. CDR3 coding DNA: TGTGCCAGCAGCTTAACCGGGACAGGGGAGGGCTACACCTTC. Translating gives CASSLTGTGEGYTF.

This clonotype turned up a few times. The chain joins TRBV19 to TRBJ2-2, with a tentative D call TRBD1 (5 bases). The CDR3 sequence is 14 residues long. The germline gives CDR1 LNHDA, CDR2 SQIVND (reference sequence). The V end lost 5 bases, the J end lost 5 bases, and 12 bases lay between the germline ends. The chain's CDR3 is CASSLSHRTGELFF. The DNA for the CDR3 is TGTGCCAGTAGTCTTTCCCACAGGACCGGGGAGCTGTTTTTT.